The present entry profiles one TCR beta chain with its context. The antigen is not known. The junction had 8 bases not matched to a gene; V was cut back by 5 bases and J by 4 bases. In germline, CDR1 is MNHNS, CDR2 SASEGT. The CDR3 is made up of 15 amino acids. These data originate in a study of CD8 T cells in ankylosing spondylitis. General study results and limits: Some of these motif variants have turned up before, in reports on reactive arthritis synovial fluid and blood. Ankylosing spondylitis blood appeared to carry a characteristic TCR beta motif of 7 or 8 highly homologous variants. The clones that were linked to disease were reported to be significantly enriched in matched synovial fluid samples from ankylosing spondylitis patients. A CD8+ phenotype characterized the disease-linked clones, which were relatively rare in peripheral blood.

TCR beta libraries were made by quantitative 5'-RACE with molecular barcodes. MiXCR, applied by TCRdb to the 5' RACE reads, yields one record per CDR3 protein. The sample comprises some 450,000 distinct CDR3 sequences, roughly a sixth of which are singletons, and approximately 1% rests with the top ten. The chain combines TRBV6-1 with TRBJ2-7; 10 positions match TRBD1. This clonotype originated in a male donor with ankylosing spondylitis. The material sequenced was blood, either unsorted or a sorted T cell fraction (not recorded which). CDR3 nucleotide sequence: TGTGCCAGCAGTCAAACGACAGGGGGCAATTACGAGCAGTACTTC. Its protein product is CASSQTTGGNYEQYF.